The clone carrying this T cell receptor beta chain occurred a few times. Its antigen is undetermined. The data were obtained in a study of cytomegalovirus exposure and HLA in healthy donors. Regarding the study as a whole: The authors later found HLA-associated TCR beta chains more clonally expanded than equally common others.

Vbeta (60) and Jbeta (13) primers were used in the PCR. Clones were sequenced by immunoSEQ multiplex PCR, and TCRdb holds only the in-frame ones, with some missing. The sample consists of 130,000 or so clones, under 75% of them appearing once. V lost 1 base and J 3 bases, leaving 6 bases between the germline ends. The CDR3 is made up of 13 amino acids. The germline gives CDR1 LGHNA, CDR2 YSLEER. This TCR derives from a woman in her 40s in good health and CMV-seronegative. The sample comprised PBMCs. The chain carries TRBV4-3 and TRBJ1-2, with D possibly being TRBD1 (5 bases). The DNA for the CDR3 is TGCGCCAGCAGCCAAGCGGGGGACTATGGCTACACCTTC. Protein sequence: CASSQAGDYGYTF.